This T cell receptor (beta chain) was sequenced during a study of T cells in Graves' hyperthyroidism and ophthalmopathy. Template material for amplifying TCR beta CDR3 regions consisted of RNA transcripts. The HTBI set primed first-round TCR CDR3 RT-PCR. MiXCR, run by TCRdb on the multiplex PCR reads, gives a single entry per CDR3 protein. Among around 690,000 distinct CDR3 sequences listed, 20% were seen once. This CDR3 has 15 amino acids. The germline gives CDR1 SGHRS, CDR2 YFSETQ. The V and J ends lost 3 bases and 3 bases, in that order; junction bases with no gene match: 5. This clonotype was observed a few times.

Specimen: blood. The chain carries TRBV5-1 and TRBJ2-3; TRBD1 matches 9 bases. This TCR derives from a man aged 25-45 years with Graves' ophthalmopathy. The CDR3 DNA reads as TGCGCCAGCAGCTGGACAGGGGACGGTACAGATACGCAGTATTTT. Encoded protein: CASSWTGDGTDTQYF.